The clone carrying this TCR beta chain has a count of ten or more. The data derive from a study of read filtering for tumor transcriptome and immune sequencing. From 400 to 450 ng of RNA, a library with molecular barcoded alpha/delta and beta/gamma adaptors was made. TCRdb redid the calling of the reads with MiXCR, one entry per CDR3 protein. This sample yields approximately 57,000 distinct CDR3 sequences, of which roughly 12% are seen a single time; roughly 16% belongs to the top ten. The origin of this receptor is a donor at least 40 years old with multiple myeloma. Sequencing was carried out using a population of CD138-negative cells sorted from bone marrow.

CDR3: CSVEEGRKTQYF. CDR3 DNA: TGCAGCGTTGAAGAAGGCAGGAAGACCCAGTACTTC. This chain connects TRBV29-1 to TRBJ2-5; no clear D gene. Germline lookup yields CDR1 SQVTM and CDR2 ANQGSEA. The CDR3 loop spans 12 amino acids. V gave up 0 bases and J gave up 6 bases, with 8 bases separating them.